These T cell receptor beta chains were read from a single sample in a study of alternative splicing in chronic myeloid leukemia remission. From its re-call of the bulk RNA-seq reads, TCRdb lists each CDR3 protein once, without DNA. The repertoire holds about 560 distinct CDR3 sequences, with 95% to 97% as singletons. Sequences were derived from PBMCs or total blood leukocytes (not recorded which), sampled during remission. These receptors originate from an adult with chronic myeloid leukemia. Both conserved end residues are part of each CDR3. Not every row has a clone size; where given, it reads once, few, many or a size class.

TRBV27	NA	TRBJ1-1	CASSLLGGDPSGAPGLVTEAFF
TRBV12-3/TRBV12-4	NA	TRBJ2-1	CASSLTSGGALNEQFF
TRBV6-1	once	TRBJ1-2	CASSSTGEVGYGYTF
TRBV7-6	NA	TRBJ2-5	CASSLAILPPGQGVKETQYF
TRBV7-9	NA	TRBJ2-1	CASRRTSGVVYNEQFF
TRBV28	once	TRBJ1-2	CASSLLLNYGYTF
TRBV10-2	NA	TRBJ1-5	CASSVTDSNQPQHF